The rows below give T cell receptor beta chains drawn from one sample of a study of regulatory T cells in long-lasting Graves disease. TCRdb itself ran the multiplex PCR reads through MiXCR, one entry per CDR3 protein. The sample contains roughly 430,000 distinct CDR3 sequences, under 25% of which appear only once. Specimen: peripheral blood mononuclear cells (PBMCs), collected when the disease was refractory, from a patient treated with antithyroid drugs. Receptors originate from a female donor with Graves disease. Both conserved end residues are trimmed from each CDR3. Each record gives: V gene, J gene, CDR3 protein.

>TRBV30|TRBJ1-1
AWSAGRGTEAF
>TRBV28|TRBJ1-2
ASRSRDRGLYGYT
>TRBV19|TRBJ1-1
ASSIYTGNTEAF
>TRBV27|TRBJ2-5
ASSLGETSGSRETQY
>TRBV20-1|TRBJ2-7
SGTKSYEQY
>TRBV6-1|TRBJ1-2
ASSGYLTGLGYGYT
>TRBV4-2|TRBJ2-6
ASSSGTSRSGANVLT
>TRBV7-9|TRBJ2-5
ASSRTGGQETQY
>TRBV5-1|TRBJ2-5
ASRLGQLAETQY
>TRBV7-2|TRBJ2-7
ASSLVLLAQY
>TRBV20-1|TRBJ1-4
SATGEGGEKLF
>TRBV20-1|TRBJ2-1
SARDGRGRDNEQF
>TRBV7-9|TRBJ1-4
ASSYPEVQEKLF
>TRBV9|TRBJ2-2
ASSPSLGWTGELF
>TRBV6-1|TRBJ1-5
ASSAGNLSNQPQH
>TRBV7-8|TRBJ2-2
ASSLDGCACGGELF
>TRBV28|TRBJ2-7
ASSLLLAGTYEQY
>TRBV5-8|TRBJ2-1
ASSSYLGQGRNEQF
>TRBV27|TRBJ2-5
ASSFHDPLGGGETQY
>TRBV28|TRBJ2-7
ARSGLAGSYEQY
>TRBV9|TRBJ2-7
ASSAAGTSVSYEQY
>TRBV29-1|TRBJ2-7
SVEDEGTGSYEQY